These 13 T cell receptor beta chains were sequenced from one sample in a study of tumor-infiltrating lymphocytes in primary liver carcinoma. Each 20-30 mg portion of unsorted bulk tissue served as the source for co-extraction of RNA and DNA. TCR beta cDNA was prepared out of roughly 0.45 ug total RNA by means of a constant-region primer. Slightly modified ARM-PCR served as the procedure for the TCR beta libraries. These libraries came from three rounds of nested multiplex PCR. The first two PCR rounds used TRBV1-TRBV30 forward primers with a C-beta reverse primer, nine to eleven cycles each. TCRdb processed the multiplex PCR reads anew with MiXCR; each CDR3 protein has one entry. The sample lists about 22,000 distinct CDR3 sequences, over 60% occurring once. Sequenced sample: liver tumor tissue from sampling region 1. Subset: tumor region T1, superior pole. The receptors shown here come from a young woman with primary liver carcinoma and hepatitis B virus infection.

Here the CDR3 DNA reads TGTGCACGCAGCACCTACCCGGGGAGCGAAGAGACCCAGTACTTC. Protein: CARSTYPGSEETQYF. This chain links TRBV12-3 or TRBV12-4 with TRBJ2-5, with a weak D call TRBD2 (5 bases). The CDR3 has 15 amino acids.

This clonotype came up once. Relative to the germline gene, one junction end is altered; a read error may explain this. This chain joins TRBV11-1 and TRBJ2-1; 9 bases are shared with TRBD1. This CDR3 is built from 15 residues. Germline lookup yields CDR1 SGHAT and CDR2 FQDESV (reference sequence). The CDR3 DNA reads TGTGCCAGCAGTTTGGGACAGGGCGCTCACAATGAGCATTTCTTC. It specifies CASSLGQGAHNEHFF.

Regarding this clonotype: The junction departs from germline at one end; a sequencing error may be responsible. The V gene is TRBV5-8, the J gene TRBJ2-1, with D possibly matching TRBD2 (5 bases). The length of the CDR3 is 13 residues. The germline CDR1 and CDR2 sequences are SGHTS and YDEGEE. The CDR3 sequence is CASSLDAGNEQFF. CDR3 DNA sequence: TGTGCCAGTAGCTTGGACGCGGGCAATGAGCAGTTCTTC.

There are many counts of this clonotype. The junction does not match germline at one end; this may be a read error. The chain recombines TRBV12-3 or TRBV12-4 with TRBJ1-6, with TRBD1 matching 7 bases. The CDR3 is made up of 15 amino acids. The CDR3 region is CASSSTTGRNSPLLF. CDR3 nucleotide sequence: TGTGCCAGCAGTTCCACGACAGGGCGTAATTCACCCCTCCTCTTT.

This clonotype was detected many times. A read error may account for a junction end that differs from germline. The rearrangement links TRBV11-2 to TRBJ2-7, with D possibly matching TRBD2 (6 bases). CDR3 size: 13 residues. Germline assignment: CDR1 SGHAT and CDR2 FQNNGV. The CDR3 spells CASSLGTTYDQYF. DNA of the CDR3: TGTGCCAGCAGCTTAGGGACTACCTACGATCAGTACTTC.

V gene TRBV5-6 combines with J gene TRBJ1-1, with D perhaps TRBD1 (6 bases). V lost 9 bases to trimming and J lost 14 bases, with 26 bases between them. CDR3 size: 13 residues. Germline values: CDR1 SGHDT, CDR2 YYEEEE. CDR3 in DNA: TGTGCCATCAACTTTTGGGGCCGCAGGGGAGCCTTCTTT. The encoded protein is CAINFWGRRGAFF.

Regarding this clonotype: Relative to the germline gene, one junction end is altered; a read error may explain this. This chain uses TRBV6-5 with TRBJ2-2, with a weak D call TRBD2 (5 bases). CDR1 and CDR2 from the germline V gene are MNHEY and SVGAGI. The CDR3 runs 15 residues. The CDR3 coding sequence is TGTGCTAGCAGTCCGCGGACGGGGTTAATCGGGGAGCTGTTTTTT. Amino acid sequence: CASSPRTGLIGELFF.

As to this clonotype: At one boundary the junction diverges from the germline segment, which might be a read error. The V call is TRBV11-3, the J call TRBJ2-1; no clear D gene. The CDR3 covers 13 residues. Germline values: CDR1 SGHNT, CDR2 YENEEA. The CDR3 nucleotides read TGTGCCGGCGCTAGTGAGAGTGGGAATGAGCAGTTTTTC. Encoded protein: CAGASESGNEQFF.

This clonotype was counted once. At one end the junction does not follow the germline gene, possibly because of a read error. The CDR3 is CANSELFLVLRSNYGYTF. DNA for the CDR3: TGTGCAAACAGTGAACTGTTTCTGGTCCTTAGATCTAACTATGGCTATACTTTC. J is TRBJ1-2 and V is TRBV6-1, with D unresolved. The CDR3 totals 18 residues. Germline CDR1 is MNHNS and CDR2 is SASEGT.

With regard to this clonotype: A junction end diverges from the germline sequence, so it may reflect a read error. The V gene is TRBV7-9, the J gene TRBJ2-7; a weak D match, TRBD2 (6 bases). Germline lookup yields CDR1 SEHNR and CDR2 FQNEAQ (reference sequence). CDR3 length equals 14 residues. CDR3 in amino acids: CASSLIGSAYEQYF. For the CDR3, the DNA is TGTGCCAGCAGCTTGATCGGGAGTGCCTATGAGCAGTACTTC.

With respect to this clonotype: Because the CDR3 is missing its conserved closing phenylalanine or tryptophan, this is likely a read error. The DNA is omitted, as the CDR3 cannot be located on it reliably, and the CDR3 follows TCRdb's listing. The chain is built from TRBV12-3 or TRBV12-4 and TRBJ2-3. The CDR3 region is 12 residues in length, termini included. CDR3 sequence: CASSSGHDTKYL.

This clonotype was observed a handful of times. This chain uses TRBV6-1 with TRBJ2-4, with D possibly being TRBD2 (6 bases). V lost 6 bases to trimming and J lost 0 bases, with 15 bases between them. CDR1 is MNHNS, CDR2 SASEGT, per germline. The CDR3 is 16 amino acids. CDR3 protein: CASRLGGGLAKNIQYF. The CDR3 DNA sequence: TGTGCCAGCAGGTTGGGAGGCGGTCTAGCCAAAAACATTCAGTACTTC.

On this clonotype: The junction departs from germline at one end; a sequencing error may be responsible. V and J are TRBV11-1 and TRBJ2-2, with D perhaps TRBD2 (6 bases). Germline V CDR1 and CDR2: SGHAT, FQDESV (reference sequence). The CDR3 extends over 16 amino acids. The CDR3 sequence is CANSLVGGTNTGDLFF. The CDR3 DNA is TGTGCCAATAGCTTAGTGGGGGGTACGAACACCGGGGACCTGTTTTTT.